The rows below give T cell receptor beta chains drawn from one sample of a study of T-cell memory formation after mild COVID-19. In TCRdb, the 5' RACE reads were re-called with MiXCR into one record per CDR3 protein. Seen here are roughly 450,000 distinct CDR3 sequences, 15% to 20% observed once, and the top ten hold roughly an eighth. Sequenced: PBMCs or a T cell subset sorted from them (not recorded which). These TCRs come from an adult woman who had mild COVID-19 (a few samples of this study predate the infection). Cell type and time point are not known. The CDR3 runs from the conserved cysteine through the conserved F or W. A D gene is named only where the DNA matches it firmly. Clone size is shown for a subset of rows, as once, few, many or a class of expanded clone.

>few|TRBV6-5|-|TRBJ2-1
TGTGCCAGCAGGGAGAAACAGGGCTCCTACAATGAGCAGTTCTTC
CASREKQGSYNEQFF
>few|TRBV19|-|TRBJ2-3
TGTGCCAGCCGGCAAGTGGATACGCAGTATTTT
CASRQVDTQYF
>many|TRBV7-2|-|TRBJ1-4
TGTGCCAGCAGCCGGCGGACTAATGAAAAACTGTTTTTT
CASSRRTNEKLFF
>few|TRBV20-1|TRBD1|TRBJ1-1
TGCAGTGCTAGAGGGACAGGGAGCTTAATGAACACTGAAGCTTTCTTT
CSARGTGSLMNTEAFF
>many|TRBV12-3/TRBV12-4|TRBD1|TRBJ2-6
TGTGCCAGCAGTCCCGGGACAGGGCCCTCTGGGGCCAACGTCCTGACTTTC
CASSPGTGPSGANVLTF
>few|TRBV12-3/TRBV12-4|-|TRBJ2-7
TGTGCCAGCAGTTTGGAGTGGCCCGAGCAGTACTTC
CASSLEWPEQYF
>few|TRBV20-1|TRBD2|TRBJ2-1
TGCAGTGCTGTCACTAGCGGGCCTTCCAATGAGCAGTTCTTC
CSAVTSGPSNEQFF
>few|TRBV20-1|-|TRBJ1-2
TGCAGTGCCCCCTGGGGTCAGGGCTATGGCTACACCTTC
CSAPWGQGYGYTF
>few|TRBV9|-|TRBJ2-1
TGTGCCAGCAGCGTAGGTACAATAGGGGTCAATGAGCAGTTCTTC
CASSVGTIGVNEQFF
>-|TRBV7-3|TRBD2|TRBJ2-1
TGTGCCAGCAGCCCCCGTCGCCAAGCGGGAAGTGAGCAGTTCTTC
CASSPRRQAGSEQFF
>-|TRBV20-1|-|TRBJ2-1
TGCAGTGCTAGGGGCGGGAATTACAATGAGCAGTTCTTC
CSARGGNYNEQFF
>-|TRBV5-1|TRBD1|TRBJ1-1
TGCGCCAGCAGGGACCAGGGGGCGATGAACACTGAAGCTTTCTTT
CASRDQGAMNTEAFF
>-|TRBV30|-|TRBJ1-2
TGTGCCTGGAGTGTAGTGGGTGGCTACACCTTC
CAWSVVGGYTF
>-|TRBV4-2|-|TRBJ1-2
TGTGCCAGCAGCCAAGAACGCGCTATTTCCGGGCGTTGGGACGGCTACACCTTC
CASSQERAISGRWDGYTF
>-|TRBV24-1|TRBD2|TRBJ2-1
TGTGCCACCAGTGATCCCCTCGGCCCTAGCGGGAAGGGTGAGCAGTTCTTC
CATSDPLGPSGKGEQFF
>-|TRBV4-3|TRBD2|TRBJ2-1
TGCGCCAGCAGCCCCATAGCGGGAATGGAGAATGAGCAGTTCTTC
CASSPIAGMENEQFF
>-|TRBV5-6|-|TRBJ1-1
TGTGCCAGCAGCTCTATCGTTAACAGGGCAGTGAACACTGAAGCTTTCTTT
CASSSIVNRAVNTEAFF
>-|TRBV5-5|TRBD1|TRBJ1-2
TGTGCCAGCAGCCCGGGACAGACTTCTAACTATGGCTACACCTTC
CASSPGQTSNYGYTF
>few|TRBV7-2|TRBD1|TRBJ2-2
TGTGCCAGCTTGGTCGACAGGGGGAATCTGAACACCGGGGAGCTGTTTTTT
CASLVDRGNLNTGELFF
>-|TRBV5-1|-|TRBJ2-2
TGCGCCAGCAGCTTGGGCGGCTACTCGAACACCGGGGAGCTGTTTTTT
CASSLGGYSNTGELFF
>few|TRBV30|TRBD1|TRBJ2-5
TGTGCCTGGAGCCCCATCGGGCAGGGGGCCCAGTATTTC
CAWSPIGQGAQYF
>-|TRBV11-2|-|TRBJ2-7
TGTGCCAGCAGCCAAGACCAAGATTTCTACGAGCAGTACTTC
CASSQDQDFYEQYF
>many|TRBV6-1|-|TRBJ1-1
TGTGCCAGCATCAGGTCAAGGGTGGACACTGAAGCTTTCTTT
CASIRSRVDTEAFF
>-|TRBV4-3|-|TRBJ1-1
TGCGCCAGCAGCTCTCTAGTGGTCACTGAAGCTTTCTTT
CASSSLVVTEAFF
>-|TRBV6-6|TRBD2|TRBJ2-7
TGTGCCAGCAGGACGAGCGGGGGCCGCTCCTACGAGCAGTACTTC
CASRTSGGRSYEQYF
>few|TRBV7-6|TRBD2|TRBJ2-5
TGTGCCAGCAGCCCACACCCAGGACTAGCGGGAGAGGAAGAGACCCAGTACTTC
CASSPHPGLAGEEETQYF
>-|TRBV6-2/TRBV6-3|-|TRBJ2-1
TGTGCCAGCAGTCCGGGAGAGTGGAATGAGCAGTTCTTC
CASSPGEWNEQFF
>once|TRBV7-9|-|TRBJ2-3
TGTGCCAGCAGCTTAGGGAATGGCGGTCTGGATACGCAGTATTTT
CASSLGNGGLDTQYF
>-|TRBV12-3/TRBV12-4|-|TRBJ1-1
TGTGCCAGCAGTTCCCAGGGCCTGGAAGCTTTCTTT
CASSSQGLEAFF
>few|TRBV20-1|-|TRBJ2-3
TGCAGTGCTAGAGATTCGGCCTACACAGATACGCAGTATTTT
CSARDSAYTDTQYF
>few|TRBV5-1|-|TRBJ1-1
TGCGCCAGCAGCTGGACTAAGGCAGGGTACACTGAAGCTTTCTTT
CASSWTKAGYTEAFF
>few|TRBV7-9|-|TRBJ1-5
TGTGCCAGCAGCTTAGGGGCTTATCAGCCCCAGCATTTT
CASSLGAYQPQHF
>-|TRBV7-9|TRBD2|TRBJ2-7
TGTGCCAGCAGTTCCTGGACAGGACTAGCGGGGGGCCTTACCTACGAGCAGTACTTC
CASSSWTGLAGGLTYEQYF
>-|TRBV24-1|TRBD2|TRBJ2-1
TGTGCCACCAGTGGCGGGGAGGGCTTTAAGAGTGAGCAGTTCTTC
CATSGGEGFKSEQFF
>few|TRBV5-1|TRBD2|TRBJ2-7
TGCGCCAGCAGCCTGTCCGGGACTAGCGGTACCTTGAGCTCCTACGAGCAGTACTTC
CASSLSGTSGTLSSYEQYF
>-|TRBV20-1|-|TRBJ2-5
TGCAGTGCGACGGGGGGCGCGGGGGCCGTCAACCAAGAGACCCAGTACTTC
CSATGGAGAVNQETQYF
>-|TRBV24-1|TRBD1|TRBJ2-1
TGTGCCACCACGGACAGGGCTTCCAATGAGCAGTTCTTC
CATTDRASNEQFF
>few|TRBV11-2|-|TRBJ1-1
TGTGCCAGCAGCCTCCGTCCGGGGTCGGCGGGTACTGAAGCTTTCTTT
CASSLRPGSAGTEAFF
>many|TRBV15|TRBD2|TRBJ2-4
TGTGCCACCAGCCGAGCGGGGGGGGTGAACATTCAGTACTTC
CATSRAGGVNIQYF
>-|TRBV6-5|-|TRBJ2-6
TGTGCCAGCAATTTCGGCAGGAGCTCTGGGGCCAACGTCCTGACTTTC
CASNFGRSSGANVLTF
>few|TRBV12-3/TRBV12-4|-|TRBJ2-1
TGTGCCAGCAGCAGGACCTATGGCTCCTACAATGAGCAGTTCTTC
CASSRTYGSYNEQFF
>-|TRBV5-1|TRBD2|TRBJ2-1
TGCGCCAGCAGCTTGGAGGCCCAGCGGGGGCACAATGAGCAGTTCTTC
CASSLEAQRGHNEQFF
>few|TRBV20-1|-|TRBJ1-2
TGCAGTGCTAGTTCAACAGGGTTTAACTATGGCTACACCTTC
CSASSTGFNYGYTF
>many|TRBV29-1|-|TRBJ2-2
TGCAGCGTTGGGGACACCGGGGAGCTGTTTTTT
CSVGDTGELFF